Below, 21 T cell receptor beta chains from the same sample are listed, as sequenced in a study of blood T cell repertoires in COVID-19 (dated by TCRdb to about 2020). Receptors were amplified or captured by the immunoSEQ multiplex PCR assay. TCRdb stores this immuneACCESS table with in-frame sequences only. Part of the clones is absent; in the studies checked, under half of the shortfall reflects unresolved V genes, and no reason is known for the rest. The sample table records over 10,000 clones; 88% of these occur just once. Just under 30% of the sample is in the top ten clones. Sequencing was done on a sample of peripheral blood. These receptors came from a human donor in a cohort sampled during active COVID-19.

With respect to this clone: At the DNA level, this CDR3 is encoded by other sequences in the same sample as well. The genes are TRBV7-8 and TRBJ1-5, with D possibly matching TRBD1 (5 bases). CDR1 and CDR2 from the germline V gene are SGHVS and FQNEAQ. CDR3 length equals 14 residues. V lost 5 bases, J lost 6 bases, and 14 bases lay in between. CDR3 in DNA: TGTGCCAGCAGCAATTGGGGGAGGGGTCAGCCCCAGCATTTT. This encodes CASSNWGRGQPQHF.

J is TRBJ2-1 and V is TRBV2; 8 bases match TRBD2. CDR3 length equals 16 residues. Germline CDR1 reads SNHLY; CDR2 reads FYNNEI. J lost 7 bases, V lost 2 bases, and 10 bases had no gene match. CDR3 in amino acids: CASSETGPAGVNEQFF. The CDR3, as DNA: TGTGCCAGCAGTGAAACCGGCCCAGCGGGAGTTAATGAGCAGTTCTTC.

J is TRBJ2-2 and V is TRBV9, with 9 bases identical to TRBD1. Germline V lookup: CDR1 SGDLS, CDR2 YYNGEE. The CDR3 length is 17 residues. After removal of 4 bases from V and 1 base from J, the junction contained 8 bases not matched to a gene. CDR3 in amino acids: CASSPPGTGMNTGELFF. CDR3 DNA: TGTGCCAGCAGCCCCCCCGGGACAGGGATGAACACCGGGGAGCTGTTTTTT.

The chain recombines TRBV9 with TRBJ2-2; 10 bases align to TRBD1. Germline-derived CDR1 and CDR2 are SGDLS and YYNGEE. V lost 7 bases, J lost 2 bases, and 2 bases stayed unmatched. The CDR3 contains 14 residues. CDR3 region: CASDRGQNTGELFF. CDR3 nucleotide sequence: TGTGCCAGCGACAGGGGGCAAAACACCGGGGAGCTGTTTTTT.

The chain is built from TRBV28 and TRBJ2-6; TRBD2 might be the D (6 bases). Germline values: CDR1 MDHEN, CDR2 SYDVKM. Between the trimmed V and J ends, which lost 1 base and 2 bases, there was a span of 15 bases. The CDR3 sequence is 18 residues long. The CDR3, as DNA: TGTGCCAGCAGTTTATCTGGGGGGAGGAGAGCTGGGGCCAACGTCCTGACTTTC. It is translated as CASSLSGGRRAGANVLTF.

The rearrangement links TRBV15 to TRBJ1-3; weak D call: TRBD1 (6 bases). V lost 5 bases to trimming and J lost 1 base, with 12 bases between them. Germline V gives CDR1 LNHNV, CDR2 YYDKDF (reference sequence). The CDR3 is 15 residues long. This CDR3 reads CATSGQGSSGNTIYF. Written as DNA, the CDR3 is TGTGCCACCAGCGGGCAGGGGTCATCTGGAAACACCATATATTTT.

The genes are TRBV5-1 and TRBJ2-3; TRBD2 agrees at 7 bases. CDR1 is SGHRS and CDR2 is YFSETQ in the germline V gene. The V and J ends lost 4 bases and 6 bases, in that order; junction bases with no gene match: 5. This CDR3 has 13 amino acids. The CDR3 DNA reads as TGCGCCAGCAGCCCCGGGACTACGGATACGCAGTATTTT. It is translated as CASSPGTTDTQYF.

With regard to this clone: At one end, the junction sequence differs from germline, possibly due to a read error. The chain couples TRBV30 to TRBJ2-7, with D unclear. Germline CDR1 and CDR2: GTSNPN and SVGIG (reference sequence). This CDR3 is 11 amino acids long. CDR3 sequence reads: CACSAGSEQYF. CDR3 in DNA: TGTGCCTGTAGTGCAGGTTCCGAGCAGTACTTC.

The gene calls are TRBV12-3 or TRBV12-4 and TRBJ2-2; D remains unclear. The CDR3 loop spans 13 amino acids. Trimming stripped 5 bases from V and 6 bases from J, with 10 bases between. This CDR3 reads CASSPPASGELFF. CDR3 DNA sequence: TGTGCCAGCAGTCCCCCCGCGTCCGGGGAGCTGTTTTTT.

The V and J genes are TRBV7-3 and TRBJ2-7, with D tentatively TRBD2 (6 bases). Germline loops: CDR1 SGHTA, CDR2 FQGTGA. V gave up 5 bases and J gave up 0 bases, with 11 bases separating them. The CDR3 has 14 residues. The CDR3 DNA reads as TGTGCCAGCAGCCCGGGGGTGGGCTCCTACGAGCAGTACTTC. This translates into CASSPGVGSYEQYF.

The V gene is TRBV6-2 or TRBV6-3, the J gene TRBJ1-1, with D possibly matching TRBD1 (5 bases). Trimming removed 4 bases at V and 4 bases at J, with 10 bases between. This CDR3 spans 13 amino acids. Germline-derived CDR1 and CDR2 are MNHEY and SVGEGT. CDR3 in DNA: TGTGCCAGCAGTTTGTTAGGGGCCACTGAAGCTTTCTTT. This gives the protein CASSLLGATEAFF.

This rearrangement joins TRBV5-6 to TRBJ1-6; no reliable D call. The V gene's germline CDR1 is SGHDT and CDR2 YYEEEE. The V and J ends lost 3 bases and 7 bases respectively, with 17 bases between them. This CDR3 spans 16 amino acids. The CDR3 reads CASSSGFMGLNSPLHF. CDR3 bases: TGTGCCAGCAGCTCGGGGTTCATGGGGTTGAATTCACCCCTCCACTTT.

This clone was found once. CDR3 in DNA: TGCGCCAGCAGCTATGGGGGGACAGGGGCGGATACGCAGTATTTT. It yields the protein CASSYGGTGADTQYF. The chain recombines TRBV5-1 with TRBJ2-3, with 10 bases lining up with TRBD1. Germline trimming cut 3 bases from V and 6 bases from J; bases unmatched to any gene: 7. The CDR3 sequence is 15 residues long. CDR1 is SGHRS and CDR2 is YFSETQ in the germline V gene.

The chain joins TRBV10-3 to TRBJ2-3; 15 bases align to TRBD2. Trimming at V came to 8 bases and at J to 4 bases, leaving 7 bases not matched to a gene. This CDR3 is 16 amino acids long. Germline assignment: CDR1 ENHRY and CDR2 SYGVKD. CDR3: CAIRGLAGGRADTQYF. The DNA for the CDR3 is TGTGCCATCCGGGGACTAGCGGGAGGACGCGCAGATACGCAGTATTTT.

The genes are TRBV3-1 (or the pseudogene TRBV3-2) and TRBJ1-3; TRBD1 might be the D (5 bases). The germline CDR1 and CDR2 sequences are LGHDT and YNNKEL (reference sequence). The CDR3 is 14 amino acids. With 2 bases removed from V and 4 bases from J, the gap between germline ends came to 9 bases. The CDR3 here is CASSQQGIGNTIYF. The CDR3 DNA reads TGTGCCAGCAGCCAACAGGGTATCGGAAACACCATATATTTT.

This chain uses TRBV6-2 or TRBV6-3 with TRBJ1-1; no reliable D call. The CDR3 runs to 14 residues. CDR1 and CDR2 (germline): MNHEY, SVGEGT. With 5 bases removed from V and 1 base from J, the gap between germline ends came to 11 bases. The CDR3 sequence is CASSPLEWNTEAFF. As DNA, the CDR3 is TGTGCCAGCAGTCCCCTGGAGTGGAACACTGAAGCTTTCTTT.

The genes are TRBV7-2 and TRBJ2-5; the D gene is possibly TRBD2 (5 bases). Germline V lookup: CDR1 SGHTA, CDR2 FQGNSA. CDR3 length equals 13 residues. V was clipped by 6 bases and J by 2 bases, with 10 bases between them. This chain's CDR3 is CASRRTAQETQYF. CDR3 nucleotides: TGTGCCAGCAGGAGGACTGCGCAAGAGACCCAGTACTTC.

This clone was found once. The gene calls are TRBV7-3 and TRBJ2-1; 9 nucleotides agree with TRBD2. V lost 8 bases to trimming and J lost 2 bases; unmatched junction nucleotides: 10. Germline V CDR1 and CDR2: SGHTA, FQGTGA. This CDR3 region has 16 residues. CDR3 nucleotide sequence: TGTGCCAGCTCCCCGGGAGCGGGGGGCCCCTACAATGAGCAGTTCTTC. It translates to CASSPGAGGPYNEQFF. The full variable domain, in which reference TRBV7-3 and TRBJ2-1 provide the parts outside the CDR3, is GAGVSQTPSNKVTEKGKYVELRCDPISGHTALYWYRQSLGQGPEFLIYFQGTGAADDSGLPNDRFFAVRPEGSVSTLKIQRTERGDSAVYLCASSPGAGGPYNEQFFGPGTRLTVL.

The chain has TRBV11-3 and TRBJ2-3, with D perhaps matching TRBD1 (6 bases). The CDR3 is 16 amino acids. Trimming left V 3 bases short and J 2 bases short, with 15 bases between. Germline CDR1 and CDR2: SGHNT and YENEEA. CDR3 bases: TGTGCCAGCAGCTTGGGGGCCGGGCAAGACACAGATACGCAGTATTTT. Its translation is CASSLGAGQDTDTQYF.

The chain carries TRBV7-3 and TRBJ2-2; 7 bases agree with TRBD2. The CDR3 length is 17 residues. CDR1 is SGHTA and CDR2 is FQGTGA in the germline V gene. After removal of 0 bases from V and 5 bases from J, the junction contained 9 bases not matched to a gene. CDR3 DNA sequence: TGTGCCAGCAGCTTAACTGTGACTAGCATCTTTACCGGGGAGCTGTTTTTT. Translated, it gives CASSLTVTSIFTGELFF.

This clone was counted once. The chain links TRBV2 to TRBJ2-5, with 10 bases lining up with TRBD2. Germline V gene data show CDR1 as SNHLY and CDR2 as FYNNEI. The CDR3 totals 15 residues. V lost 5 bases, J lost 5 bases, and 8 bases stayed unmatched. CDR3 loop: CASSRLAGRRETQYF. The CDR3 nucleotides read TGTGCCAGCAGTCGACTAGCGGGCCGTCGTGAGACCCAGTACTTC.